This TCR beta chain is from a study of blood T cell repertoires in COVID-19. Whole-study context: Sources were T cells, B-cell-depleted T cells, or PBMCs; the material itself was cDNA or gDNA.

Sequencing used immunoSEQ multiplex PCR; TCRdb keeps in-frame clones, though not all of them. The sample records roughly 190,000 clones, 82% being singletons. Two negative PCRs, clearance, or symptom resolution were required of recovered Cohort 3 donors. Trimming cost V 10 bases and J 8 bases; bases outside gene matches: 13. The CDR3 consists of 13 residues. Germline CDR1 and CDR2: SNHLY and FYNNEI. This receptor was taken from a man aged 40-50 years who had recovered from COVID-19. The chain employs TRBV2 and TRBJ1-2; 7 bases are a match to TRBD1. The sample comprised PBMCs or T cells enriched from blood (not recorded which). For the CDR3, the DNA is TGTGCCACTAGGGACAGATCAGTTCTCGGCTACACCTTC. It codes for CATRDRSVLGYTF. Looking up the rest from reference TRBV2 and TRBJ1-2 gives the full variable domain: EPEVTQTPSHQVTQMGQEVILRCVPISNHLYFYWYRQILGQKVEFLVSFYNNEISEKSEIFDDQFSVERPDGSNFTLKIRSTKLEDSAMYFCATRDRSVLGYTFGSGTRLTVV.